This TCR beta chain derives from a study of Ad26.COV2.S vaccination and SARS-CoV-2 variants. Study context: Donor joined the COV1001 Ad26.COV2.S trial arm. Study-level findings and limits: Placebo and vaccine recipients had non-spike TCR breadth that was similar. Measurements of TCR breadth and depth may have given underestimates of the total T cell responses.

Libraries were prepared by immunoSEQ multiplex PCR; TCRdb keeps only in-frame clonotypes and omits some of them. The repertoire includes some 250,000 clones, roughly 90% of them detected once, and 9.5% to 12% sits in the top ten. Germline CDR1 and CDR2: SGHRS and YFSETQ. The CDR3 contains 15 residues. V shed 0 bases and J shed 2 bases, with 9 bases lying between them. As concerns this clone: What it recognizes is unknown.

Sample treatment: about 20 received Ad26.COV2.S at low or high dose, single or two shots; 5 received placebo; per-sample allocation not given. Sampling occurred on day 63 after the first vaccine or placebo injection. Sequences were derived from peripheral blood, sampled in a trial of Ad26.COV2.S vaccine versus placebo. This TCR was recovered from a person between 18 and 65 years old who received the Ad26.COV2.S COVID-19 vaccine or a placebo. V is TRBV5-1 and J is TRBJ1-3; D remains unclear. CDR3 protein: CASSLGRAPGNTIYF. The CDR3 nucleotides read TGCGCCAGCAGCTTGGGAAGGGCACCTGGAAACACCATATATTTT.